Listed below are T cell receptor beta chains from one sample, sequenced in a study of brain T cells in children with intractable seizures. Measured with immunoSEQ multiplex PCR; TCRdb has only the in-frame clones, and not every one. The sample carries about 320,000 clones, 93% recorded once. Source: peripheral blood, taken approximately 5 months after surgery. The origin of the receptors is a boy less than two years old with tuberous sclerosis and intractable seizures. Both conserved end residues are part of each CDR3. A D gene is named only where the DNA matches it firmly. Some rows have no size entry. The others give once, few or many, or a class for an expanded clone.

j_gene	abundance	d_gene	v_gene	CDR3aa	CDR3nt
TRBJ2-5	.	.	TRBV24-1	CATSLREQETQYF	TGTGCCACCAGTCTCCGGGAACAAGAGACCCAGTACTTC
TRBJ1-6	.	.	TRBV7-2	CASSLVRTVNSPLHF	TGTGCCAGCAGCTTAGTGAGGACGGTAAATTCACCCCTCCACTTT
TRBJ2-1	.	.	TRBV4-1	CASSQGSRDYNEQFF	TGCGCCAGCAGCCAAGGGTCACGGGACTACAATGAGCAGTTCTTC
TRBJ1-3	.	.	TRBV5-6	CASSLNLGNTIYF	TGTGCCAGCAGCTTGAACCTTGGAAACACCATATATTTT
TRBJ2-7	.	.	TRBV5-6	CASSLEAEQYF	TGTGCCAGCAGCTTGGAGGCCGAGCAGTACTTC
TRBJ2-2	.	TRBD1	TRBV10-1	CASSEQGADGELFF	TGCGCCAGCAGTGAACAGGGGGCGGACGGGGAGCTGTTTTTT
TRBJ1-1	.	.	TRBV6-5	CASGQSNTEAFF	TGTGCCAGTGGACAGTCGAACACTGAAGCTTTCTTT
TRBJ1-4	.	.	TRBV19	CASSTLNNPPDEKLFF	TGTGCCAGTAGTACCCTCAATAACCCGCCTGATGAAAAACTGTTTTTT
TRBJ1-4	.	.	TRBV27	CASSLPGRGEKLFF	TGTGCCAGCAGTTTACCGGGAAGAGGGGAAAAACTGTTTTTT
TRBJ2-5	.	TRBD2	TRBV5-5	CASSFPTSGITKYQETQYF	TGTGCCAGCAGCTTCCCGACTAGCGGGATTACTAAATACCAAGAGACCCAGTACTTC
TRBJ2-1	.	.	TRBV5-8	CASSSLAFYEQFF	TGTGCCAGCAGCTCGCTTGCGTTCTATGAGCAGTTCTTC
TRBJ2-7	.	TRBD2	TRBV7-2	CASSPSGAGGRWEQYF	TGTGCCAGCAGCCCCTCCGGGGCGGGAGGACGTTGGGAGCAGTACTTC
TRBJ2-3	.	TRBD1	TRBV3-1/TRBV3-2	CASSQPPPGQGVTDTQYF	TGTGCCAGCAGCCAACCCCCTCCCGGACAGGGGGTGACAGATACGCAGTATTTT
TRBJ1-6	few	TRBD1	TRBV6-5	CASTGQGGSPLHF	TGTGCCAGCACTGGACAGGGAGGGTCACCCCTCCACTTT
TRBJ1-2	.	.	TRBV10-3	CAIGTGFFGYTF	TGTGCCATCGGGACGGGCTTCTTCGGCTACACCTTC
TRBJ1-4	.	TRBD1	TRBV30	CAWTGGEKLFF	TGTGCCTGGACAGGGGGTGAAAAACTGTTTTTT
TRBJ2-1	.	TRBD2	TRBV3-1/TRBV3-2	CASSQEGELAAYNEQFF	TGTGCCAGCAGCCAAGAGGGGGAACTAGCGGCCTACAATGAGCAGTTCTTC
TRBJ2-7	.	TRBD2	TRBV11-3	CASSSSGGTDYEQYF	TGTGCCAGCAGCTCTAGCGGGGGGACAGACTACGAGCAGTACTTC
TRBJ2-3	.	TRBD2	TRBV24-1	CATSDFVAGSTDTQYF	TGTGCCACCAGTGATTTCGTAGCGGGAAGCACAGATACGCAGTATTTT
TRBJ1-2	.	.	TRBV19	CASWAGANYGYTF	TGTGCCAGCTGGGCGGGGGCCAACTATGGCTACACCTTC
TRBJ2-3	.	.	TRBV15	CATSRVDTDTQYF	TGTGCCACCAGCAGAGTCGATACAGATACGCAGTATTTT
TRBJ2-1	.	TRBD2	TRBV7-6	CASSPVAGSYNEQFF	TGTGCCAGCAGTCCAGTAGCGGGATCCTACAATGAGCAGTTCTTC
TRBJ1-2	.	TRBD1	TRBV6-5	CASSTTGSYGYTF	TGTGCCAGCAGCACGACAGGGTCCTATGGCTACACCTTC
TRBJ2-7	.	TRBD1	TRBV5-1	CASSLGGTGILSYEQYF	TGCGCCAGCAGCTTGGGTGGGACAGGAATCCTCTCCTACGAGCAGTACTTC
TRBJ2-5	.	.	TRBV6-6	CASSDWREETQYF	TGTGCCAGCAGTGACTGGCGGGAAGAGACCCAGTACTTC
TRBJ2-1	once	TRBD2	TRBV11-3	CASSFSGRYNEQFF	TGTGCCAGCAGCTTTAGCGGGAGGTACAATGAGCAGTTCTTC
TRBJ2-7	.	.	TRBV23-1	CASSQGRGYEQYF	TGCGCCAGCAGTCAAGGTCGGGGGTACGAGCAGTACTTC
TRBJ2-5	.	.	TRBV2	CASSEGGPQTQYF	TGTGCCAGCAGTGAGGGGGGGCCTCAGACCCAGTACTTC
TRBJ2-7	.	.	TRBV6-5	CAASGAWSYEQYF	TGTGCCGCCTCCGGGGCCTGGAGCTACGAGCAGTACTTC
TRBJ2-3	.	.	TRBV20-1	CSASPEGGLDTQYF	TGCAGTGCTAGTCCGGAGGGAGGCTTAGATACGCAGTATTTT
TRBJ1-2	.	.	TRBV6-6	CASSLDGLANYGYTF	TGTGCCAGCAGTTTGGACGGATTAGCAAACTATGGCTACACCTTC
TRBJ2-2	.	.	TRBV2	CATHGLAGQASGELFF	TGTGCCACTCACGGCTTGGCGGGCCAAGCGTCCGGGGAGCTGTTTTTT
TRBJ2-7	.	TRBD1	TRBV7-3	CASSPFAGTGGSYEQYF	TGTGCCAGCAGCCCCTTTGCCGGGACAGGGGGCTCCTACGAGCAGTACTTC
TRBJ2-3	.	.	TRBV24-1	CATSETVTTDTQYF	TGTGCCACCAGTGAGACAGTTACCACAGATACGCAGTATTTT
TRBJ2-1	.	.	TRBV6-6	CASKYSGPSNEQFF	TGTGCCAGCAAGTACTCGGGACCCTCCAATGAGCAGTTCTTC
TRBJ1-1	.	.	TRBV14	CASSQDFGVGTEAFF	TGTGCCAGCAGCCAAGATTTTGGGGTGGGCACTGAAGCTTTCTTT
TRBJ2-7	once	.	TRBV7-2	CASSDHETRDF	TGTGCCAGCAGTGACCACGAGACTAGGGACTTC
TRBJ1-4	.	TRBD1	TRBV7-9	CASSSGQGVTAEKLFF	TGTGCCAGCAGCTCGGGACAGGGGGTTACTGCGGAAAAACTGTTTTTT
TRBJ2-1	.	.	TRBV9	CASSVGASIGNEQFF	TGTGCCAGCAGCGTAGGGGCTAGCATAGGCAATGAGCAGTTCTTC
TRBJ2-2	once	TRBD2	TRBV25-1	CASRAGDTGELFF	TGTGCCAGCAGGGCGGGGGATACCGGGGAGCTGTTTTTT
TRBJ1-5	.	.	TRBV30	CAWSRQGNEPQHF	TGTGCCTGGAGCAGACAAGGGAATGAGCCCCAGCATTTT
TRBJ1-1	.	.	TRBV18	CASSMGTEAFF	TGTGCCAGCTCAATGGGAACTGAAGCTTTCTTT
TRBJ2-2	.	.	TRBV21-1	CASSKGASGPNTGELFF	TGTGCCAGCAGCAAAGGTGCTAGCGGGCCGAACACCGGGGAGCTGTTTTTT
TRBJ2-7	.	.	TRBV6-6	CASSFPSSVSSYEQYF	TGTGCCAGCAGTTTTCCTTCTAGCGTGAGCTCCTACGAGCAGTACTTC
TRBJ2-6	.	TRBD1	TRBV3-1/TRBV3-2	CASSHPLTDRGQEWYPSGANVLTF	TGTGCCAGCAGCCACCCCCTTACGGACAGGGGGCAAGAGTGGTATCCCTCTGGGGCCAACGTCCTGACTTTC
TRBJ1-3	.	.	TRBV6-1	CASSEAGGVGNTIYF	TGTGCCAGCAGTGAAGCAGGGGGTGTTGGAAACACCATATATTTT
TRBJ2-1	once	TRBD1	TRBV4-1	CASSQEGGTGSYNEQFF	TGCGCCAGCAGCCAAGAAGGGGGGACAGGCTCCTACAATGAGCAGTTCTTC
TRBJ2-5	.	TRBD1	TRBV7-9	CASSPGTEETQYF	TGTGCCAGCAGCCCCGGGACAGAAGAGACCCAGTACTTC
TRBJ2-7	.	TRBD1	TRBV7-9	CASSPDRDYEQYF	TGTGCCAGCAGCCCCGACAGGGACTACGAGCAGTACTTC
TRBJ2-1	.	.	TRBV7-6	CASRIEAGWGNEQFF	TGTGCCAGCAGAATAGAGGCGGGATGGGGCAATGAGCAGTTCTTC
TRBJ1-6	.	TRBD1	TRBV3-1/TRBV3-2	CASTPTRTGYNSPLHF	TGTGCCAGCACCCCAACGCGGACAGGCTATAATTCACCCCTCCACTTT
TRBJ1-4	once	TRBD1	TRBV19	CASSPRDRGREKLFF	TGTGCCAGTAGTCCTAGAGACAGGGGGCGCGAAAAACTGTTTTTT
TRBJ1-2	.	.	TRBV7-9	CASSFDYGYTF	TGTGCCAGCAGCTTCGACTATGGCTACACCTTC
TRBJ1-2	.	.	TRBV29-1	CSVVEGGDYGYTF	TGCAGCGTTGTGGAGGGGGGAGACTATGGCTACACCTTC
TRBJ2-7	.	TRBD2	TRBV5-4	CASSTLAETYEQYF	TGTGCCAGCAGCACACTAGCGGAGACCTACGAGCAGTACTTC
TRBJ1-1	.	.	TRBV7-9	CASRGGKGGKGTEAFF	TGTGCCAGCAGAGGGGGAAAGGGCGGAAAGGGCACTGAAGCTTTCTTT